Sequencing of this T cell receptor (beta chain) was carried out in a study of T cell repertoires in cytomegalovirus infection. Study-wide context: The authors relied on CMV epitopes, both recently identified HLA-C-restricted and well-studied HLA-B-restricted. Shared public TCR beta signatures pointed to both CMV infection and a matching HLA type. Study outcomes and limitations: The study identified carriers of CMV plus the relevant HLA from cumulative public TCR beta family frequency. HLA-C-restricted CMV clonotypes gave the most frequent clonotype in two of eight donors.

The CDR3 spans 15 residues. Germline CDR1 is SGHNT and CDR2 is YENEEA. Trimming removed 6 bases from V and 4 bases from J, with 15 bases in between. This clonotype appeared a few times. Its specificity is not known. TCRdb recomputed calls from the reads with MiXCR, one row per CDR3 protein. The profile shows around 47,000 distinct CDR3 sequences, around 20% of them singletons. The V call is TRBV11-3, the J call TRBJ2-2; no firm D call. The sample was CD8+ T cells from cultured PBMCs, taken from culture after CMV antigen stimulation. The TCR originated in a human donor in good health (CMV status not recorded). Some clones in this sample may be carry-over from other donors' samples. The CDR3 bases are TGTGCCAGCAGTTCCTACACGGAGAGCACCGGGGAGCTGTTTTTT. Its translation is CASSSYTESTGELFF.